This TCR beta chain was captured in a study of multiple sclerosis patients with progressive multifocal leukoencephalopathy. The CDR3 is 12 amino acids. V was pared by 2 bases and J by 10 bases, with 3 bases of the junction left unmatched. Germline assignment: CDR1 GTSNPN and CDR2 SVGIG (reference sequence). Synthetic inline TR CDR3 controls covering all V-J pairings were spiked into each PCR. The protocol was immunoSEQ multiplex PCR, while the TCRdb copy is restricted to in-frame clones and leaves out a portion. The sample carries tens of thousands of clones, approximately 85% recorded once. The time point here: time of PML onset. Natalizumab-treated patients developed PML between roughly 16 and 56 months into natalizumab therapy.

This receptor was obtained from a woman in her 30s with progressive multifocal leukoencephalopathy. Material: PBMCs, obtained from a patient treated with natalizumab. The chain joins TRBV30 to TRBJ2-1; 9 positions agree with TRBD2. The CDR3 is CAWSLAGVEQFF. The DNA of the CDR3 is TGTGCCTGGAGTTTAGCGGGAGTCGAGCAGTTCTTC.